The 19 T cell receptor beta chains reported below all come from one sample, sequenced in a study of CDR3 diversity in severe acne. Via MiXCR, TCRdb re-called the PCR reads, giving one row per CDR3 protein. The table records roughly 79,000 distinct CDR3 sequences, 45% to 50% of them present only once. Sequenced sample: blood. Receptor source: a male donor with severe acne vulgaris.

V usage is TRBV27 and J usage is TRBJ1-3; D uncertain. The germline V gene encodes CDR1 MNHEY and CDR2 SMNVEV (reference sequence). The CDR3 is 15 amino acids. The V end lost 2 bases, the J end lost 0 bases, and 8 bases lay between the germline ends. The CDR3 region has the DNA TGTGCCAGCAGTTTAGGTGGCAGCTCTGGAAACACCATATATTTT. This gives the protein CASSLGGSSGNTIYF.

Many counts were recorded for this clonotype. This chain links TRBV5-5 with TRBJ2-1; 8 nucleotides agree with TRBD1. V lost 4 bases and J lost 7; bases outside the gene matches: 10. Germline V lookup: CDR1 SGHKS, CDR2 YYEKEE (reference sequence). The CDR3 is 15 residues long. CDR3: CASSPGTGPGNEQFF. The CDR3 DNA is TGTGCCAGCAGCCCCGGGACAGGACCTGGAAATGAGCAGTTCTTC. Filled out from reference TRBV5-5 and TRBJ2-1, the complete variable domain reads DAGVTQSPTHLIKTRGQQVTLRCSPISGHKSVSWYQQVLGQGPQFIFQYYEKEERGRGNFPDRFSARQFPNYSSELNVNALLLGDSALYLCASSPGTGPGNEQFFGPGTRLTVL.

The V and J genes are TRBV25-1 and TRBJ1-1; D possibly corresponds to TRBD1 (6 bases). The CDR3 spans 14 residues. The germline CDR1 and CDR2 sequences are MGHDK and SYGVNS. V lost 3 bases and J 4 bases, leaving 12 bases between the germline ends. As DNA, the CDR3 is TGTGCCAGCAGTGATGACAGGTTTTTCACTGAAGCTTTCTTT. It yields the protein CASSDDRFFTEAFF.

This clonotype has ten or more counts. The V gene is TRBV7-8, the J gene TRBJ1-1; TRBD1 is a possible D gene (6 bases). V lost 2 bases, J lost 1 base, and 11 bases lay in between. Germline loops: CDR1 SGHVS, CDR2 FQNEAQ. This CDR3 contains 15 residues. The DNA of the CDR3 is TGTGCCAGCAGCTTACTCAGGGGCGGGAACACTGAAGCTTTCTTT. Translation: CASSLLRGGNTEAFF.

The rearrangement links TRBV29-1 to TRBJ2-7; possibly TRBD1 or TRBD2 for D (5 bases each). Germline-derived CDR1 and CDR2 are SQVTM and ANQGSEA. Trimming removed 6 bases at V and 5 bases at J, with 14 bases between. The CDR3 has 12 residues. CDR3 sequence: CSVGDGWDEQYF. For the CDR3, the DNA is TGCAGCGTGGGGGACGGTTGGGACGAGCAGTACTTC.

The table lists this clonotype with many counts. This chain links TRBV6-5 with TRBJ2-7, with D perhaps matching TRBD2 (7 bases). This CDR3 has 15 amino acids. Looked up from germline, CDR1 is MNHEY and CDR2 is SVGAGI. Trimming took 3 bases from V and 2 from J, leaving 14 bases between them. The CDR3 loop is CASSYEAGGPYEQYF. The CDR3 region has the DNA TGTGCCAGCAGTTATGAGGCCGGGGGGCCCTACGAGCAGTACTTC.

This clonotype was counted between two and nine times. The chain recombines TRBV5-4 with TRBJ2-5, with 12 bases lining up with TRBD2. This CDR3 contains 16 residues. CDR1 is SGHNT, CDR2 YYREEE, per germline (reference sequence). V was clipped by 4 bases and J by 5 bases; unmatched bases: 9. The CDR3 region is CASSRLAGVEEETQYF. The CDR3 DNA reads TGTGCCAGCAGCCGACTAGCGGGGGTCGAAGAGGAGACCCAGTACTTC.

The CDR3 region is CAISEGRNTEAFF. The CDR3 nucleotides are TGTGCCATCAGTGAGGGAAGGAACACTGAAGCTTTCTTT. V and J are TRBV10-3 and TRBJ1-1; no firm D call. V was trimmed by 2 bases and J by 1 base, leaving 5 bases between them. Germline V gives CDR1 ENHRY, CDR2 SYGVKD. The CDR3 has 13 residues.

This clonotype has ten or more counts. The V gene is TRBV14, the J gene TRBJ2-3; D unresolved. Germline V gene sequence: CDR1 SGHDN, CDR2 FVKESK. V lost 5 bases and J lost 5, with 5 bases in between. The CDR3 loop spans 11 amino acids. The DNA of the CDR3 is TGTGCCAGCAGCTTCGGAGATACGCAGTATTTT. Amino acid sequence: CASSFGDTQYF.

This clonotype was seen at least ten times. V and J are TRBV25-1 and TRBJ2-5, with 8 positions matching TRBD1. This CDR3 is 13 amino acids long. Germline V gives CDR1 MGHDK, CDR2 SYGVNS. With 4 bases clipped from V and 4 bases from J, the junction kept 2 bases outside the gene matches. For the CDR3, the DNA is TGTGCCAGCAGTGGAGGGACAGGAGAGACCCAGTACTTC. It is translated as CASSGGTGETQYF.

The rearrangement joins TRBV29-1 to TRBJ1-1; 9 bases map to TRBD1. Germline loops: CDR1 SQVTM, CDR2 ANQGSEA. The CDR3 loop spans 11 amino acids. Unmatched junction bases numbered 1, after V lost 6 bases and J lost 5 bases. Here the CDR3 DNA reads TGCAGCGTGGGACAGGGAACTGAAGCTTTCTTT. Its protein product is CSVGQGTEAFF.

This chain connects TRBV12-3 or TRBV12-4 to TRBJ1-2; D ambiguous. V gave up 0 bases and J gave up 4 bases, with 15 bases separating them. The CDR3 length is 16 residues. This chain's CDR3 is CASSLARTGGVYGYTF. The CDR3 nucleotides read TGTGCCAGCAGTTTAGCGCGGACCGGTGGTGTCTATGGCTACACCTTC.

This clonotype was picked up one time. No conserved phenylalanine or tryptophan ends this CDR3, so it is likely a read error. V gene TRBV19 combines with J gene TRBJ2-5; D assignment may be TRBD1 or TRBD2 (5 bases each). V gave up 9 bases and J gave up 4 bases, with 18 bases separating them. The germline V gene has CDR1 LNHDA and CDR2 SQIVND (reference sequence). The CDR3 length is 14 residues. CDR3: CASSLMGDRETQYL. CDR3 sequence (DNA): TGTGCCAGCAGCTTGATGGGGGACCGAGAGACCCAGTACCTC.

This clonotype turned up a few times. The chain has TRBV6-1 and TRBJ1-2, with 7 bases that match TRBD1. Germline CDR1 reads MNHNS; CDR2 reads SASEGT. There are 14 residues in the CDR3. The V and J ends lost 8 bases and 7 bases, in that order; junction bases with no gene match: 13. CDR3 amino acids: CASGWTRQGGGYTF. CDR3 DNA: TGTGCCAGCGGATGGACTAGACAGGGAGGTGGCTACACCTTC.

This clonotype was observed at least ten times. The chain couples TRBV2 to TRBJ2-7; 9 bases line up with TRBD1. V shed 3 bases and J 5 bases; nucleotides not matched to a gene: 8. The CDR3 covers 15 residues. Germline CDR1 SNHLY, CDR2 FYNNEI. The CDR3 DNA follows: TGTGCCAGCAGTGACCCTGACAGGGGGTCGGACGAGCAGTACTTC. This gives the protein CASSDPDRGSDEQYF.

V is TRBV2 and J is TRBJ2-7; D gene unclear. The CDR3 loop spans 14 amino acids. From germline, CDR1 is SNHLY and CDR2 FYNNEI. V lost 3 bases to trimming and J lost 2 bases, with 11 bases between them. The CDR3 region has the DNA TGTGCCAGCAGTGAGAGGTGGGCACCCTACGAGCAGTACTTC. Protein: CASSERWAPYEQYF.

Concerning this clonotype itself: As the CDR3 is not closed by the conserved phenylalanine or tryptophan, this likely results from a read error. CDR3 protein: CASRDTLNTEAFR. CDR3 DNA: TGTGCCAGCAGGGACACCTTGAACACTGAAGCTTTCAGG. The V and J genes are TRBV2 and TRBJ1-1; TRBD1 might be the D (5 bases). Germline CDR1 SNHLY, CDR2 FYNNEI. This CDR3 spans 13 amino acids. Trimming took off 6 bases at V and 0 bases at J, with 8 bases between the two ends.

V is TRBV20-1 and J is TRBJ2-5; no clear D gene. V was clipped by 5 bases and J by 0 bases, with 13 bases between them. The germline V gene has CDR1 DFQATT and CDR2 SNEGSKA (reference sequence). The CDR3 has 14 residues. The CDR3 sequence is CSAYRPEYQETQYF. In DNA form, the CDR3 reads TGCAGTGCTTATAGGCCGGAGTACCAAGAGACCCAGTACTTC.

Note on this clonotype: As the CDR3 is not closed by the conserved phenylalanine or tryptophan, this likely results from a read error. The chain links TRBV2 to TRBJ1-1; no firm D call. Trimming removed 5 bases at V and 1 base at J, with 11 bases between. Germline CDR1 is SNHLY and CDR2 is FYNNEI. The CDR3 has 14 residues. CDR3 protein: CASSQRTGNTEAFL. The CDR3 DNA reads TGTGCCAGCAGTCAAAGGACGGGGAACACTGAAGCTTTCCTT.